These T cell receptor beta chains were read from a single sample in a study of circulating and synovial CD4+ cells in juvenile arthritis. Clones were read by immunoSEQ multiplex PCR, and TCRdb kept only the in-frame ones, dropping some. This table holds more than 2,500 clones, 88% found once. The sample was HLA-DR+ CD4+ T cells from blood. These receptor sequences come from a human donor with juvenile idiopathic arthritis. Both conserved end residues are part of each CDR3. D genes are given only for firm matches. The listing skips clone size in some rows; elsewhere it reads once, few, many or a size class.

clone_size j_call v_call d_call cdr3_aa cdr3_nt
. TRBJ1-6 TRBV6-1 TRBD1 CASSEPTGGYNSPLHF TGTGCCAGCAGTGAACCGACAGGGGGCTATAATTCACCCCTCCACTTT
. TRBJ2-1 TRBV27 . CASSLRGLPTYNEQFF TGTGCCAGCAGTTTAAGAGGCCTGCCGACCTACAATGAGCAGTTCTTC
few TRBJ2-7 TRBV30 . CAWSVTGYEQYF TGTGCCTGGAGTGTAACCGGGTACGAGCAGTACTTC
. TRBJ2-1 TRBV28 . CASSLVPGVVEQFF TGTGCCAGCAGTTTAGTTCCGGGAGTAGTGGAGCAGTTCTTC
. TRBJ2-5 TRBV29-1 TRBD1 CSVGTGGETQYF TGCAGCGTTGGGACAGGGGGGGAGACCCAGTACTTC
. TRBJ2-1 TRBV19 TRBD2 CASSMAGGRRYNEQFF TGTGCCAGTAGTATGGCGGGGGGGCGGAGATACAATGAGCAGTTCTTC
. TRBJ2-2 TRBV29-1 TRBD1 CSAPDRGGTGELFF TGCAGCGCACCTGACAGGGGCGGCACCGGGGAGCTGTTTTTT
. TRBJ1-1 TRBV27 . CASSPYREGGTEAFF TGTGCCAGCAGTCCCTATAGGGAAGGGGGCACTGAAGCTTTCTTT
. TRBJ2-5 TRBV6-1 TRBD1 CASNPTGAETQYF TGTGCCAGCAACCCGACAGGGGCAGAGACCCAGTACTTC
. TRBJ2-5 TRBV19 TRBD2 CASSPLVVASGDQETQYF TGTGCCAGTAGTCCCCTTGTGGTGGCTAGCGGGGATCAAGAGACCCAGTACTTC
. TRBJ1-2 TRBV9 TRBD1 CASSPWTGRGGYTF TGTGCCAGCAGCCCGTGGACAGGGAGAGGGGGCTACACCTTC
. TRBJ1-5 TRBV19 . CASSRQSHSNQPQHF TGTGCCAGTAGTCGACAGAGCCATAGCAATCAGCCCCAGCATTTT
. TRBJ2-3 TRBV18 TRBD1 CASSQDRGTDTQYF TGTGCCAGCTCACAGGACAGGGGAACAGATACGCAGTATTTT
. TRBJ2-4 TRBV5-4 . CASSFEAGAAKNIQYF TGTGCCAGCAGCTTCGAGGCTGGTGCGGCTAAAAACATTCAGTACTTC
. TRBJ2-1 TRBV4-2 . CASSQDGTHSYNEQFF TGTGCCAGCAGCCAAGACGGGACTCACTCCTACAATGAGCAGTTCTTC
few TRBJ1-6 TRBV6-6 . CASSYSRDRGGSPLHF TGTGCCAGCAGTTACTCAAGGGATCGGGGAGGTTCACCCCTCCACTTT
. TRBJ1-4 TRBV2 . CASSERGQLFATNEKLFF TGTGCCAGCAGTGAGAGGGGACAACTTTTTGCAACTAATGAAAAACTGTTTTTT
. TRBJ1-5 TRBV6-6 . CASSSTGTSNQPQHF TGTGCCAGCAGTTCCACAGGGACGAGCAATCAGCCCCAGCATTTT
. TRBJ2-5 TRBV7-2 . CASLRQETQYF TGTGCCAGCCTACGGCAAGAGACCCAGTACTTC
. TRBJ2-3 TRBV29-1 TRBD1 CSVGGKDRGSTDTQYF TGCAGCGTTGGGGGAAAGGACAGGGGGAGCACAGATACGCAGTATTTT
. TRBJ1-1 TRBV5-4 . CASSLGGAYVTEAFF TGTGCCAGCAGCTTGGGGGGAGCGTACGTTACTGAAGCTTTCTTT
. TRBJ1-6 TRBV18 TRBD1 CASSPGLTGNPLHF TGTGCCAGCTCACCAGGGCTGACAGGGAATCCCCTCCACTTT
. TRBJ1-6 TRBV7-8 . CASSLEFFGGENSPLHF TGTGCCAGCAGCTTAGAATTCTTTGGGGGGGAAAATTCACCCCTCCACTTT
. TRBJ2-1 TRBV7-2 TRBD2 CASSSSGATYNEQFF TGTGCCAGCAGCTCAAGCGGGGCGACCTACAATGAGCAGTTCTTC
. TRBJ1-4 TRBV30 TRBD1 CAWSLGQEGEKLFF TGTGCCTGGAGTTTGGGACAGGAGGGTGAAAAACTGTTTTTT
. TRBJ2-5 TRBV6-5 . CASSYSIRETQYF TGTGCCAGCAGTTACTCGATCCGGGAGACCCAGTACTTC
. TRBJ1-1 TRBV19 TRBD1 CASSTQGTGSEAFF TGTGCCAGTAGTACCCAAGGGACAGGATCGGAAGCTTTCTTT
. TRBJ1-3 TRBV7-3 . CASSPSSGNTIYF TGTGCCAGCAGTCCTAGCTCTGGAAACACCATATATTTT
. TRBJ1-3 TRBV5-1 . CASSLEGRGSGNTIYF TGCGCCAGCAGCTTGGAGGGTCGGGGAAGTGGAAACACCATATATTTT
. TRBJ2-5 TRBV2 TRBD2 CATHGARDDGGETQYF TGTGCCACCCACGGGGCGAGGGACGACGGGGGGGAGACCCAGTACTTC
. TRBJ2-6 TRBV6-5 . CASSIRFGANVLTF TGTGCCAGCTCCATCCGGTTTGGGGCCAACGTCCTGACTTTC
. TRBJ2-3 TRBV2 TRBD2 CASSTPMSRGGRDTQYF TGTGCCAGCAGTACCCCCATGTCGCGGGGGGGCCGAGATACGCAGTATTTT
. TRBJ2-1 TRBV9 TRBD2 CASSVSFYLTSGNEQFF TGTGCCAGCAGCGTAAGTTTTTATTTGACTAGCGGTAATGAGCAGTTCTTC
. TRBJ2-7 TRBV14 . CASSQGLRRQYEQYF TGTGCCAGCAGCCAAGGACTCCGACGGCAATACGAGCAGTACTTC
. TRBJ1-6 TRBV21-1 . CASPPYNSPLHF TGTGCCTCCCCTCCCTATAATTCACCCCTCCACTTT
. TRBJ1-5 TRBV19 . CASSTFDYSNQPQHF TGTGCCAGTAGTACCTTTGACTATAGCAATCAGCCCCAGCATTTT
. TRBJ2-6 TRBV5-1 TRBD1 CASRPEGAGAYGANVLTF TGCGCCAGCCGCCCCGAGGGGGCAGGGGCGTATGGGGCCAACGTCCTGACTTTC
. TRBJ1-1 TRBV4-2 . CASSQDLAENTEAFF TGTGCCAGCAGCCAAGATCTGGCAGAGAACACTGAAGCTTTCTTT
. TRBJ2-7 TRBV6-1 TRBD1 CASSADRGLKDEQYF TGTGCCAGCAGTGCTGACAGGGGTCTAAAGGACGAGCAGTACTTC
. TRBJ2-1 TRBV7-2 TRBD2 CASSAGLAGGGNEQFF TGTGCCAGCAGCGCCGGACTAGCGGGGGGCGGGAATGAGCAGTTCTTC
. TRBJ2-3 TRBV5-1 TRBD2 CASSLGSSGRALADTQYF TGCGCCAGCAGCCTGGGATCTAGCGGGAGGGCCTTGGCAGATACGCAGTATTTT
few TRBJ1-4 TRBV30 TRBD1 CAWSFNRGSNEKLFF TGTGCCTGGAGTTTCAACAGGGGGTCGAATGAAAAACTGTTTTTT
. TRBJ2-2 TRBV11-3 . CASSLSYTGELFF TGTGCCAGCAGCTTGAGCTACACCGGGGAGCTGTTTTTT
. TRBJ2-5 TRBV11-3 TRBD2 CASSSRTSGSQETQYF TGTGCCAGCAGCTCGAGGACTAGCGGGAGTCAAGAGACCCAGTACTTC
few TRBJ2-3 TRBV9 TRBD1 CASSGDRPQYF TGTGCCAGCAGCGGGGACAGGCCGCAGTATTTT
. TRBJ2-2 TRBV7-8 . CASSLASEGTGELFF TGTGCCAGCAGCTTAGCTAGCGAGGGCACCGGGGAGCTGTTTTTT
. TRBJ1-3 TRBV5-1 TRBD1 CASSLGDRDGNTIYF TGCGCCAGCAGCTTGGGGGACAGGGATGGAAACACCATATATTTT
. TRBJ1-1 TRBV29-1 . CSVEVVAREDTEAFF TGCAGCGTTGAAGTGGTCGCCAGGGAGGACACTGAAGCTTTCTTT
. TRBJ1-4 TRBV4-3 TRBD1 CASSQEGQGHEKLFF TGCGCCAGCAGCCAAGAGGGACAGGGGCACGAAAAACTGTTTTTT
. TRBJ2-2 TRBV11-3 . CASSSDTGELFF TGTGCCAGCAGCTCTGACACCGGGGAGCTGTTTTTT
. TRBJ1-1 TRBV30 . CAWTQGRFLTEAFF TGTGCCTGGACTCAGGGTAGGTTTTTAACTGAAGCTTTCTTT
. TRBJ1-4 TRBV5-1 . CASSFNTANEKLFF TGCGCCAGCAGCTTTAATACAGCAAATGAAAAACTGTTTTTT
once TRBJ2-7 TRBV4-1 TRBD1 CASSQPGQGKSYEQYF TGCGCCAGCAGCCAACCGGGACAGGGGAAATCCTACGAGCAGTACTTC
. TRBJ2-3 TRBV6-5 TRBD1 CASSSGQPGSDTQYF TGTGCCAGCAGTTCGGGACAGCCAGGATCCGATACGCAGTATTTT
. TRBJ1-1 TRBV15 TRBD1 CATSREGTGLAFF TGTGCCACCAGCAGAGAGGGGACAGGGTTGGCTTTCTTT
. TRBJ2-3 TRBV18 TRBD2 CASSRTSGDITDTQYF TGTGCCAGCTCACGGACTAGCGGGGATATTACAGATACGCAGTATTTT
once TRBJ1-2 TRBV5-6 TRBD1 CASSDTGGNGYTF TGTGCCAGCAGCGACACAGGGGGCAATGGCTACACCTTC
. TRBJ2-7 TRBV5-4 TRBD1 CASSLEGGAQYEQYF TGTGCCAGCAGCTTGGAAGGGGGCGCACAATACGAGCAGTACTTC
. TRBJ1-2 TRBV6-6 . CASIRKEGSSRGGYTF TGTGCCAGCATAAGAAAGGAGGGTTCGTCGAGGGGTGGCTACACCTTC